Listed below are T cell receptor beta chains from one sample, sequenced in a study of T cells after yellow fever vaccination. TCRdb called the 5' RACE reads again in MiXCR, with one record for every CDR3 protein. The sample yields tens of thousands of distinct CDR3 sequences, around 6.1% seen once. Sequencing was performed on PBMCs, either bulk or a sorted T-cell subset (CD4+, CD8+, memory, or dextramer-sorted; not recorded which), taken on the day of the yellow fever booster vaccination. Receptor source: a man aged 18 to 29 who received the YFV17D yellow fever vaccine. Each CDR3 is given with its conserved first and last residue. Each record gives: CDR3 length, D gene, clone size, V gene, J gene, CDR3 DNA, CDR3 protein. A D gene is named only where the DNA matches it firmly. A clone size is listed for some rows: how often the clone was seen (once, few, many), or a class if it is expanded.

>16|-|-|TRBV25-1|TRBJ2-2
TGTGCCAGCAGTGACCTCTTTAGGGAGAACACCGGGGAGCTGTTTTTT
CASSDLFRENTGELFF
>16|TRBD1|many|TRBV7-3|TRBJ1-6
TGTGCCAGCAGCTCGGACAGGGGTTCCTATAATTCACCCCTCCACTTT
CASSSDRGSYNSPLHF
>13|-|many|TRBV7-2|TRBJ2-3
TGTGCCAGCAGCTTAGTAGGGTTAGATACGCAGTATTTT
CASSLVGLDTQYF
>15|-|many|TRBV5-5|TRBJ2-5
TGTGCCAGCAGCTTGAACCCCCACTCGCAAGAGACCCAGTACTTC
CASSLNPHSQETQYF
>15|-|few|TRBV21-1|TRBJ1-5
TGTGCCAGCAGCAAAGACCAGGGAGGAGATCAGCCCCAGCATTTT
CASSKDQGGDQPQHF
>13|-|many|TRBV2|TRBJ1-5
TGTGCCAGCGACCGGGACAGCAATCAGCCCCAGCATTTT
CASDRDSNQPQHF
>15|-|-|TRBV7-2|TRBJ1-1
TGTGCCAGCAGCTTAGACGTGGGTTCTATGACTGAAGCTTTCTTT
CASSLDVGSMTEAFF
>17|TRBD1|-|TRBV7-2|TRBJ1-2
TGTGCCAGCAGCCTATATTTGAGGGGAACGGACAGGCCTGTCTACACCTTC
CASSLYLRGTDRPVYTF
>14|-|-|TRBV21-1|TRBJ2-1
TGTGCCAGCATCACTAGCGGGGGTCACAATGAGCAGTTCTTC
CASITSGGHNEQFF
>15|-|few|TRBV7-9|TRBJ2-1
TGTGCCAGCAGCTTCGTCTCCCTGGAATACAATGAGCAGTTCTTC
CASSFVSLEYNEQFF
>14|TRBD1|many|TRBV5-1|TRBJ2-5
TGCGCCAGCAGCCAGGGGACAGCTCAAGAGACCCAGTACTTC
CASSQGTAQETQYF
>13|-|many|TRBV5-6|TRBJ2-3
TGTGCCAGCAGCTTTGAGAACACAGATACGCAGTATTTT
CASSFENTDTQYF
>16|TRBD2|few|TRBV4-1|TRBJ2-2
TGCGCCAGCAGCCCACTCTGGGGGGGAAACACCGGGGAGCTGTTTTTT
CASSPLWGGNTGELFF
>13|-|many|TRBV19|TRBJ2-1
TGTGCCAGTAGTACCACTCTAGCACCTGAGCAGTTCTTC
CASSTTLAPEQFF
>16|-|few|TRBV6-5|TRBJ2-7
TGTGCCAGCAGTTACTCGGCCGGGGGAGTAATCCACGAGCAGTACTTC
CASSYSAGGVIHEQYF
>12|-|many|TRBV7-2|TRBJ2-3
TGTGCCAGCAGCTTTAGACGAGATACGCAGTATTTT
CASSFRRDTQYF
>19|TRBD2|few|TRBV4-3|TRBJ2-3
TGCGCCAGCAGCCAAGCTCAGCTAGCGGGGGGACCATCCACAGATACGCAGTATTTT
CASSQAQLAGGPSTDTQYF
>12|-|-|TRBV12-5|TRBJ1-1
TGTGCTAGTGGCCTTGGGAGGACTGAAGCTTTCTTT
CASGLGRTEAFF
>14|TRBD1|many|TRBV6-5|TRBJ1-2
TGTGCCAGCAGTTCGCCCGGGACAGGGCAACTGGAGACCTTC
CASSSPGTGQLETF
>14|-|many|TRBV5-1|TRBJ1-2
TGCGCCAGCAGCTTGGGAATTGAGATGGCTGGCTACACCTTC
CASSLGIEMAGYTF
>14|-|-|TRBV3-1|TRBJ2-3
TGTGCCAGCAGCCAAGGTCCAGCCACAGATACGCAGTATTTT
CASSQGPATDTQYF
>14|-|many|TRBV5-1|TRBJ2-3
TGCGCCAGCAGCTTGAGGGGAGGCACAGATACGCAGTATTTT
CASSLRGGTDTQYF
>13|-|-|TRBV6-2/TRBV6-3|TRBJ2-3
TGTGCCAGCAGTTACTCGAGAAGCGTTACGCAGTATTTT
CASSYSRSVTQYF
>12|-|few|TRBV6-6|TRBJ2-7
TGTGCCAGCAGTTACTCATCCTACGAGCAGTACTTC
CASSYSSYEQYF
>12|-|-|TRBV12-3/TRBV12-4|TRBJ1-1
TGTGCCAGCAGCCTCCGGGAAACTGAAGCTTTCTTT
CASSLRETEAFF